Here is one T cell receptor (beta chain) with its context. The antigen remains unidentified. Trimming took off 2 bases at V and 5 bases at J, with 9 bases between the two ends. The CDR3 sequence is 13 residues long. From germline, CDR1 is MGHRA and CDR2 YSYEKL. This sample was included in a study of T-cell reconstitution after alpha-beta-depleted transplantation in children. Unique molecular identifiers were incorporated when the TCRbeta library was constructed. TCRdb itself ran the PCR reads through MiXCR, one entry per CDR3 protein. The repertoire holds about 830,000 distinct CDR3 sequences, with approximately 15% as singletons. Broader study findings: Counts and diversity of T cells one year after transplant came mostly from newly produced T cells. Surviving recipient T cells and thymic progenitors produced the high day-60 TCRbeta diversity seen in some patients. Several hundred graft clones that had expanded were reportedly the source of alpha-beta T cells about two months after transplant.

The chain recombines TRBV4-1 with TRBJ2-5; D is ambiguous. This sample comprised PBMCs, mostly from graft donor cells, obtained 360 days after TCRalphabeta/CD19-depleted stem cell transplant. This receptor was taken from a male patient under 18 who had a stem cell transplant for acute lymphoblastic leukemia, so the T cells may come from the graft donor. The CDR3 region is CASSQIIMETQYF. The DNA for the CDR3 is TGCGCCAGCAGCCAAATCATTATGGAGACCCAGTACTTC.